This note documents a single TCR beta chain sequence. This entry comes from a study of technical replicates of blood from a few donors. Some clones are missing from TCRdb's copy, which holds only in-frame ones; the method was immunoSEQ multiplex PCR. Here the sample spans 75,000 to 95,000 clones, over 90% being singletons. CDR1 and CDR2 (germline): SQVTM, ANQGSEA. This CDR3 has 14 residues. The V segment lost 5 bases and the J segment 10 bases; nucleotides outside the gene matches: 12. The receptor comes from a human donor in good health. The J gene is TRBJ2-3, the V gene TRBV29-1, with 10 bases aligning to TRBD2. Sample: T cells isolated from PBMCs. The CDR3 loop reads CSVPLSSGGPAQYF. As DNA, the CDR3 is TGCAGCGTTCCTCTTTCTAGCGGGGGTCCGGCGCAGTATTTT.